Listed here is a single TCR beta chain. Assay: immunoSEQ multiplex PCR; the TCRdb copy retains only in-frame clones and omits some. The sample consists of some 35,000 clones, 80% to 90% of them appearing once. The V gene's germline CDR1 is SGHDT and CDR2 YYEEEE. The CDR3 is made up of 15 amino acids. V gave up 2 bases and J gave up 8 bases, with 19 bases separating them. The data were obtained in a study of pediatric ulcerative colitis. The rectum was sampled with one to two pinch biopsies at colonoscopy. This TCR came from a boy aged 10-17 years with mild ulcerative colitis. The chain combines TRBV5-6 with TRBJ1-2; D is perhaps TRBD1 (6 bases). Sequences were obtained from gut tissue. CDR3 nucleotides: TGTGCCAGCAGCTTTACCGGGACATCCAGGGGAGGCTACACCTTC. Protein product: CASSFTGTSRGGYTF.